Here is one TCR beta chain with its context. The antigen is undetermined. The V gene's germline CDR1 is SNHLY and CDR2 FYNNEI. The CDR3 has 14 amino acids. TCRdb reworked the 5' RACE reads into one entry per CDR3 protein, no DNA. This sample's table reports approximately 400,000 distinct CDR3 sequences. The sample is drawn from a study of monozygotic twins with inflammatory bowel disease. Study outcomes and limitations: Clonotype sharing was lower in IBD patients than healthy twins, most markedly with disease activity.

Donors each gave over 2 ml of blood. The sample was blood. The sequence derives from a human donor with ulcerative colitis or Crohn's disease, or a healthy co-twin of an affected twin (not recorded which). The chain carries TRBV2 and TRBJ1-1. The CDR3 sequence: CASSKQSLNTEAFF.